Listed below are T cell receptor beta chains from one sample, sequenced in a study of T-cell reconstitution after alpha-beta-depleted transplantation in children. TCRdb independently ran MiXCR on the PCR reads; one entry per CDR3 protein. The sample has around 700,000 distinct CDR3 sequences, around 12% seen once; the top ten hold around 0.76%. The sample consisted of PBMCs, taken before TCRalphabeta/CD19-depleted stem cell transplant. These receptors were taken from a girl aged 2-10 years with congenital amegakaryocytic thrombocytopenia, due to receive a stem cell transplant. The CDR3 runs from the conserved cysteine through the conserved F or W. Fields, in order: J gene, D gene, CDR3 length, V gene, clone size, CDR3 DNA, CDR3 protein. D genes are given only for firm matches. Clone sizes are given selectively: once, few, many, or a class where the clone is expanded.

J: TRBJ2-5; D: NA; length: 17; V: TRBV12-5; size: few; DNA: TGTGCTAGTGGTTTGGCGTCTAGCGCCCAACCAGGAGAGACCCAGTACTTC; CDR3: CASGLASSAQPGETQYF
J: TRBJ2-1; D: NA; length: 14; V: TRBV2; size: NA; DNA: TGTGCCAGCAGTGAGCGATATACTACCTATGAGCAGTTCTTC; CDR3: CASSERYTTYEQFF
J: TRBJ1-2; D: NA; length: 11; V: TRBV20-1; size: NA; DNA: TGCAGTGCTAGAGATCTTGATGGCTACACCTTC; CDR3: CSARDLDGYTF
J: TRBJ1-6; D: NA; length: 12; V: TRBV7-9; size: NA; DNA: TGTGCCAGCAGCCTTTCGGGGGGGACCCTCCACTTT; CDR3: CASSLSGGTLHF
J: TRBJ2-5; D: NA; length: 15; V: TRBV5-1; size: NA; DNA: TGCGCCAGCAGCCGAGTGACGGGAGTCGAGGAGACCCAGTACTTC; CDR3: CASSRVTGVEETQYF
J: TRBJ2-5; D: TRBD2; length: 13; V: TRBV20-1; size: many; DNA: TGCAGTGCTACCTCTAGCGGCCAAGAGACCCAGTACTTC; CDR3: CSATSSGQETQYF
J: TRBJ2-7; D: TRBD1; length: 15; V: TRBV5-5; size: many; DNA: TGTGCCAGCAGCAAGGACGGGACAGACACCTACGAGCAGTACTTC; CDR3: CASSKDGTDTYEQYF
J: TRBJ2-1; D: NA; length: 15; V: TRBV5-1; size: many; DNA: TGCGCCAGCAGCTTCCGGGTTCAACCGAACAATGAGCAGTTCTTC; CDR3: CASSFRVQPNNEQFF
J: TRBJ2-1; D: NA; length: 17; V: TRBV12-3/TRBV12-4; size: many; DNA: TGTGCCAGCAGTCCCCACCCCGGACAGACACTCTACAATGAGCAGTTCTTC; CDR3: CASSPHPGQTLYNEQFF
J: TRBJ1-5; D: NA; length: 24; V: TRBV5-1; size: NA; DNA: TGCGCCAGCAGCTTGGATTGGCCGTCCATCGTTCGGAATCTCCGCTCCCGGAGCAATCAGCCCCAGCATTTT; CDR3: CASSLDWPSIVRNLRSRSNQPQHF
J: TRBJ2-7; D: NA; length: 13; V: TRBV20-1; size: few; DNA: TGCAGTGCCGAACCGGGACAAAATTACGAGCAGTACTTC; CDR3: CSAEPGQNYEQYF
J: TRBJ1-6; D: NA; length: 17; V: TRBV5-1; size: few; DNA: TGCGCCAGCAGCTTGGTCCGTCCCTCCTCCTATAATTCACCCCTCCACTTT; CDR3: CASSLVRPSSYNSPLHF
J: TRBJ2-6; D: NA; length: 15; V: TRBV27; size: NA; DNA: TGTGCCAGCACGGACTGGTGGTCTGGGGCCAACGTCCTGACTTTC; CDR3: CASTDWWSGANVLTF
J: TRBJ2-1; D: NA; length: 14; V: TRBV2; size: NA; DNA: TGTGCCAGCACTAACAGGGCACCTTACAATGAGCAGTTCTTC; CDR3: CASTNRAPYNEQFF
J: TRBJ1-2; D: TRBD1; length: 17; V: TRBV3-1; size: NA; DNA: TGTGCCAGCAGCCAAGTACCGGGACAGGGGTCCAACTATGGCTACACCTTC; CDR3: CASSQVPGQGSNYGYTF
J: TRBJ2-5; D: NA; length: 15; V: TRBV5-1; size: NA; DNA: TGCGCCAGCAGCACCGGGACCCCGGTCCCAGAGACCCAGTACTTC; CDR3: CASSTGTPVPETQYF
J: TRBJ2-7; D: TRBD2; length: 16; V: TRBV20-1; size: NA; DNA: TGCAGTGCGGGAGAAACTAGCGGGAGAAATCTCTACGAGCAGTACTTC; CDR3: CSAGETSGRNLYEQYF
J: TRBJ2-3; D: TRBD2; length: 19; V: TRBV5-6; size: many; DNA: TGTGCCAGCAGCTCCCTGACTAGCGGGACCCATGCTCCGGCAGAGACGCAGTATTTT; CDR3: CASSSLTSGTHAPAETQYF
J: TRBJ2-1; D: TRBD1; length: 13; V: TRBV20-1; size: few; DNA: TGCAGTGCTCCAAGGACAGGGAGGAATGAGCAGTTCTTC; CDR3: CSAPRTGRNEQFF
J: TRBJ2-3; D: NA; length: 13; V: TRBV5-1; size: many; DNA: TGCGCCAGCAGCTTTGGCCCGGACAGTACGCAGTATTTT; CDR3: CASSFGPDSTQYF
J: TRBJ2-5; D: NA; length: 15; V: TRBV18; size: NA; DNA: TGTACCAGCTCAGTTCTGGCGGGTGTTCAAGAGACCCAGTACTTC; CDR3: CTSSVLAGVQETQYF
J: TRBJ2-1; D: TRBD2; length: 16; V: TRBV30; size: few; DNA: TGTGCCTGGAGTGTCCTGTGGCGGGAGGGTGACAATGAGCAGTTCTTC; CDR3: CAWSVLWREGDNEQFF
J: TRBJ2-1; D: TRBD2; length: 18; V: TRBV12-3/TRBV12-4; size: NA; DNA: TGTGCCTTCAGTTTGTTAAACGGGACTAGTCCAGATTTGAATGAGCAGTTCTTC; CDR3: CAFSLLNGTSPDLNEQFF
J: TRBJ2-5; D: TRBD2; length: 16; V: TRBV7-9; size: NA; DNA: TGTGCCAGCAGCTTAACTAGCGGGAGACGGGGAGAGACCCAGTACTTC; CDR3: CASSLTSGRRGETQYF
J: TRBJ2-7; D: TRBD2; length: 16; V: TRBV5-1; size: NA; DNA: TGCGCCAGCAGCTTGGGGACTAGCGGGAGTCTCTACGAGCAGTACTTC; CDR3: CASSLGTSGSLYEQYF
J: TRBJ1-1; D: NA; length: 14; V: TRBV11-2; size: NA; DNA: TGTGCCAGCAGCTTAGGGCCCCCATACACTGAAGCTTTCTTT; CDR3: CASSLGPPYTEAFF
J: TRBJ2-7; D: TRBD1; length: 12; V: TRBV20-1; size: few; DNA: TGCAGTGCTAAGACAGGGGGCTACGAGCAGTACTTC; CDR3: CSAKTGGYEQYF
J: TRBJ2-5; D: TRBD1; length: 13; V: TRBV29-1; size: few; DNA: TGCAGCGTTGAGACAGGGCGATGGGAGACCCAGTACTTC; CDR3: CSVETGRWETQYF
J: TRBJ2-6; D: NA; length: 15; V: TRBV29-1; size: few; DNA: TGCAGCGTCGGGGGCCACGGCTCTGGGGCCAACGTCCTGACTTTC; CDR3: CSVGGHGSGANVLTF
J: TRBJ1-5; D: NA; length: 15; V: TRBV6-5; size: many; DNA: TGTGCCAGCAGTTACTCGGTAGGCGGCTATCAGCCCCAGCATTTT; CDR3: CASSYSVGGYQPQHF
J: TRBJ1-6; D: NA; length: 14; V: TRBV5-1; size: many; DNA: TGCGCCAGCAGGGTTGGAGCGTCCAATTCACCCCTCCACTTT; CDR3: CASRVGASNSPLHF
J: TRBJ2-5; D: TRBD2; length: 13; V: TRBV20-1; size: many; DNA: TGCAGTGCTAGACAAGGGACTATAGAGACCCAGTACTTC; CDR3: CSARQGTIETQYF
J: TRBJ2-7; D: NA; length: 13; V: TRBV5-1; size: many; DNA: TGCGCCAGCAGCCCAAGGGGCGGCTACGAGCAGTACTTC; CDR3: CASSPRGGYEQYF
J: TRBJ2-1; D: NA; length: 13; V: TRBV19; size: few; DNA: TGTGCCAGTAGTAGCCGCTTAGGCTATGAGCAGTTCTTC; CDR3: CASSSRLGYEQFF
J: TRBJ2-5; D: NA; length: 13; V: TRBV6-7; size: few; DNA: TGTGCCAGCAGTTACGCTGATAAAGAGACCCAGTACTTC; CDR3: CASSYADKETQYF
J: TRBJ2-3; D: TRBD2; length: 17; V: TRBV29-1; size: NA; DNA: TGCAGCGGTACCGTGGGTGGCACTAGCGGGAGTAAAGATACGCAGTATTTT; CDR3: CSGTVGGTSGSKDTQYF
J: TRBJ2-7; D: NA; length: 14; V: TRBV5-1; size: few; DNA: TGCGCCAGCAGCTTGGTTGCGACAGACTACGAGCAGTACTTC; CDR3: CASSLVATDYEQYF
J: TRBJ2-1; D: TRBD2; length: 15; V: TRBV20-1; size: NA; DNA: TGCAGTGCTACCTATCTAGCGGGAGGACGCTATGAGCAGTTCTTC; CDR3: CSATYLAGGRYEQFF
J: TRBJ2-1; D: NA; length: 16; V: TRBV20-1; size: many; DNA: TGCAGTGCTAGGTCCCGCGACTGGATTTATCCCAATGAGCAGTTCTTC; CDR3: CSARSRDWIYPNEQFF